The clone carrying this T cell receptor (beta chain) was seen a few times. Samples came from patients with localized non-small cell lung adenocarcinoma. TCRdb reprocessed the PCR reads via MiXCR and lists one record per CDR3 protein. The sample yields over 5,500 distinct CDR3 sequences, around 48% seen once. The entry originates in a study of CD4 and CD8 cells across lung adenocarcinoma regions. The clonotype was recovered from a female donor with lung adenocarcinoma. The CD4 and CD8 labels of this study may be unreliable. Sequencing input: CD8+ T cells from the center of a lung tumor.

The CDR3 DNA sequence: TGTGCCAGCAGCTTACAGGGTTCTGGTGAGCAGTTCTTC. It specifies CASSLQGSGEQFF. The genes are TRBV12-3 or TRBV12-4 and TRBJ2-1; a weak D match, TRBD1 (6 bases). Trimming took off 6 bases at V and 9 bases at J, with 15 bases between the two ends. This CDR3 is built from 13 residues.